Each of the 30 T cell receptor beta chains below was sequenced from the same sample in a study of blood T cell repertoires in COVID-19. The table came from immunoSEQ multiplex PCR; TCRdb's copy has only in-frame clones and leaves some out. This sample yields around 150,000 clones, of which approximately 90% are seen a single time; 9% to 12% belongs to the top ten. Sequencing was done on a sample of peripheral blood. These receptors were obtained from a woman aged 70-85 years with COVID-19, enrolled during active disease.

The rearrangement joins TRBV18 to TRBJ1-5; no clear D gene. This CDR3 is built from 13 residues. Trimming removed 2 bases from V and 4 bases from J, with 6 bases in between. CDR1 KGHSH and CDR2 LQKENI come from the germline V gene. CDR3 bases: TGTGCCAGCTCACCAGACATTAATCAGCCCCAGCATTTT. Amino acids: CASSPDINQPQHF. Looking up the rest from reference TRBV18 and TRBJ1-5 gives the full variable domain: NAGVMQNPRHLVRRRGQEARLRCSPMKGHSHVYWYRQLPEEGLKFMVYLQKENIIDESGMPKERFSAEFPKEGPSILRIQQVVRGDSAAYFCASSPDINQPQHFGDGTRLSIL.

This chain joins TRBV28 and TRBJ2-5; 13 positions agree with TRBD2. V was clipped by 5 bases and J by 4 bases; unmatched bases: 10. The length of the CDR3 is 17 residues. Germline loops: CDR1 MDHEN, CDR2 SYDVKM. The CDR3 spells CASSIPGLAGVRETQYF. The CDR3 DNA reads as TGTGCCAGCAGTATCCCTGGACTAGCGGGGGTAAGAGAGACCCAGTACTTC.

This chain links TRBV7-2 with TRBJ2-5, with unresolved D. CDR1 is SGHTA and CDR2 is FQGNSA in the germline V gene. The CDR3 spans 14 residues. Trimming shortened V by 5 bases and J by 0 bases, and 10 bases separated the two germline ends. CDR3 sequence: CASSPHRYQETQYF. The CDR3 bases are TGTGCCAGCAGCCCCCACCGGTACCAAGAGACCCAGTACTTC.

This chain links TRBV12-3 or TRBV12-4 with TRBJ1-1; D gene uncertain. The CDR3 runs to 12 residues. V was pared by 5 bases and J by 9 bases, with 13 bases between. CDR3 region: CASSMAGMQAFF. In DNA form, the CDR3 reads TGTGCCAGCAGTATGGCCGGGATGCAAGCTTTCTTT.

The V gene is TRBV14, the J gene TRBJ1-2; D might be TRBD1 (5 bases). The CDR3 runs 14 residues. The germline V gene encodes CDR1 SGHDN and CDR2 FVKESK. V was shortened by 1 base and J by 6 bases, with 12 bases between the two germline ends. Here the CDR3 reads CASSQVRQGDGYTF. CDR3 sequence (DNA): TGTGCCAGCAGCCAAGTCCGGCAGGGTGATGGCTACACCTTC.

V gene TRBV19 combines with J gene TRBJ2-7, with 9 positions matching TRBD1. Unmatched junction bases numbered 2, after V lost 6 bases and J lost 2 bases. Germline CDR1 and CDR2: LNHDA and SQIVND (reference sequence). The CDR3 totals 13 residues. The CDR3 reads CASRQGATYEQYF. For the CDR3, the DNA is TGTGCCAGTAGACAGGGGGCAACCTACGAGCAGTACTTC.

This clone was recorded a few times. The CDR3 nucleotides are TGTGCCAGCAGTAAAATAAATCTAGTTGACTCACCCCTCCACTTT. This codes for CASSKINLVDSPLHF. This chain links TRBV27 with TRBJ1-6; no definite D call. Germline assignment: CDR1 MNHEY and CDR2 SMNVEV (reference sequence). CDR3 length equals 15 residues. V lost 5 bases and J lost 10, with 18 bases in between.

The V gene is TRBV24-1, the J gene TRBJ1-2; the match to TRBD1 covers 9 bases. CDR1 and CDR2 from the germline V gene are KGHDR and SFDVKD. With V trimmed by 5 bases and J by 4 bases, 4 bases remained unmatched. The length of the CDR3 is 14 residues. CDR3 sequence (DNA): TGTGCCACCAGTGGGACAGGGGCCTCCTATGGCTACACCTTC. It is translated as CATSGTGASYGYTF.

The CDR3 DNA reads TGTGCCAGTAGAGGGACAGGGGGCGCAATCATTCAGTACTTC. Translated, it gives CASRGTGGAIIQYF. This chain connects TRBV19 to TRBJ2-4; the match to TRBD1 covers 12 bases. Trimming cost V 6 bases and J 9 bases; bases outside gene matches: 6. Germline V gene sequence: CDR1 LNHDA, CDR2 SQIVND (reference sequence). CDR3 length equals 14 residues.

This clone was counted a few times. The V gene is TRBV19, the J gene TRBJ1-3; 7 nucleotides line up with TRBD1. The CDR3 has 13 amino acids. J was trimmed by 4 bases and V by 6 bases; bases with no gene match: 3. Germline lookup yields CDR1 LNHDA and CDR2 SQIVND (reference sequence). The CDR3 DNA sequence: TGTGCCAGTAGGGGGACAGCAGGAAACACCATATATTTT. The encoded protein is CASRGTAGNTIYF. Drawing the rest from reference TRBV19 and TRBJ1-3, the complete variable domain is DGGITQSPKYLFRKEGQNVTLSCEQNLNHDAMYWYRQDPGQGLRLIYYSQIVNDFQKGDIAEGYSVSREKKESFPLTVTSAQKNPTAFYLCASRGTAGNTIYFGEGSWLTVV.

J is TRBJ2-7 and V is TRBV7-3, with 8 positions matching TRBD1. The CDR3 runs 17 residues. From germline, CDR1 is SGHTA and CDR2 FQGTGA. J lost 6 bases, V lost 4 bases, and 17 bases had no gene match. For the CDR3, the DNA is TGTGCCAGCAGCTCCGCTGCCGGGACAGGCCTTCGGGGCGAGCAGTACTTC. Translating gives CASSSAAGTGLRGEQYF.

This clone occurred once. This chain uses TRBV9 with TRBJ2-7; maybe TRBD2 (5 bases). This CDR3 comprises 13 residues. Per germline, CDR1 SGDLS and CDR2 YYNGEE. The V end lost 0 bases, the J end lost 4 bases, and 8 bases lay between the germline ends. The CDR3: CASSVGPGYEQYF. The DNA of the CDR3 is TGTGCCAGCAGCGTAGGCCCGGGATACGAGCAGTACTTC.

V usage is TRBV19 and J usage is TRBJ2-3; 11 positions agree with TRBD2. V dropped 5 bases and J dropped 1; count of bases not matched to a gene: 5. The V gene's germline CDR1 is LNHDA and CDR2 SQIVND (reference sequence). This CDR3 has 16 amino acids. CDR3 sequence reads: CASSPLSGGGTDTQYF. The CDR3 DNA reads as TGTGCCAGTAGTCCCCTTAGCGGGGGGGGCACAGATACGCAGTATTTT.

CDR3 coding DNA: TGTGCCTGGAGGCGGACAGGGGGCGTGAACACTGAAGCTTTCTTT. Protein product: CAWRRTGGVNTEAFF. The rearrangement links TRBV30 to TRBJ1-1, with 11 bases lining up with TRBD1. Germline V gene sequence: CDR1 GTSNPN, CDR2 SVGIG (reference sequence). CDR3 size: 15 residues. The J segment lost 0 bases and the V segment lost 3 bases, leaving 3 bases of the junction unmatched.

This clone turned up a few times. This chain connects TRBV3-1 (or the pseudogene TRBV3-2) to TRBJ1-1; maybe TRBD1 (6 bases). The germline V gene has CDR1 LGHDT and CDR2 YNNKEL (reference sequence). There are 15 residues in the CDR3. V lost 3 bases and J 0 bases, leaving 11 bases between the germline ends. CDR3 DNA sequence: TGTGCCAGCAGCCAGACGACAGGTGTGAACACTGAAGCTTTCTTT. As protein: CASSQTTGVNTEAFF.

The rearrangement links TRBV5-4 to TRBJ1-1, with D hard to call. CDR1 and CDR2 (germline): SGHNT, YYREEE (reference sequence). V lost 0 bases and J lost 2, with 8 bases in between. The CDR3 totals 14 residues. CDR3 in amino acids: CASSLGGANTEAFF. The CDR3 DNA follows: TGTGCCAGCAGCTTGGGTGGAGCAAACACTGAAGCTTTCTTT. Full variable domain (missing parts from reference TRBV5-4 and TRBJ1-1): ETGVTQSPTHLIKTRGQQVTLRCSSQSGHNTVSWYQQALGQGPQFIFQYYREEENGRGNFPPRFSGLQFPNYSSELNVNALELDDSALYLCASSLGGANTEAFFGQGTRLTVV.

This clone was picked up one time. The chain carries TRBV10-3 and TRBJ2-7, with a tentative D call TRBD1 (6 bases). Germline assignment: CDR1 ENHRY and CDR2 SYGVKD. The V gene lost 4 bases and the J gene lost 5 bases, with 18 bases spanning the gap. CDR3 length: 15 amino acids. In nucleotides, the CDR3 is TGTGCCATCAGTGTTTCTGGCACAGGGAGAGACGAGCAGTACTTC. Translated, it gives CAISVSGTGRDEQYF.

The V gene is TRBV2, the J gene TRBJ1-2; D call uncertain. This CDR3 contains 15 residues. V lost 5 bases and J 3 bases, leaving 16 bases between the germline ends. Germline lookup yields CDR1 SNHLY and CDR2 FYNNEI. Written as DNA, the CDR3 is TGTGCCAGCAGTAAAAATGTCAGACACGACTATGGCTACACCTTC. Translating it yields CASSKNVRHDYGYTF. Drawing the rest from reference TRBV2 and TRBJ1-2, the complete variable domain is EPEVTQTPSHQVTQMGQEVILRCVPISNHLYFYWYRQILGQKVEFLVSFYNNEISEKSEIFDDQFSVERPDGSNFTLKIRSTKLEDSAMYFCASSKNVRHDYGYTFGSGTRLTVV.

The genes are TRBV6-4 and TRBJ2-7; perhaps TRBD1 as D (6 bases). The CDR3 runs 14 residues. The germline V gene encodes CDR1 MRHNA and CDR2 SNTAGT. V was trimmed by 4 bases and J by 5 bases, leaving 15 bases between them. CDR3 nucleotide sequence: TGTGCCAGCAGTGCTTCAGGGGTAGGCCACGAGCAGTACTTC. This encodes CASSASGVGHEQYF.

This sequence joins TRBV7-9 and TRBJ1-6; no clear D. The germline V gene encodes CDR1 SEHNR and CDR2 FQNEAQ (reference sequence). V shed 3 bases and J shed 11 bases, with 11 bases lying between them. The CDR3 runs 13 residues. CDR3 region: CASSFDSTPPLHF. CDR3 coding DNA: TGTGCCAGCAGCTTCGACTCTACTCCACCCCTCCACTTT.

The chain has TRBV5-6 and TRBJ2-5; TRBD1 agrees at 11 bases. This CDR3 region has 17 residues. V gave up 4 bases and J gave up 2 bases; unmatched junction bases: 10. CDR1 is SGHDT and CDR2 is YYEEEE in the germline V gene. This CDR3 reads CASSRILDRGRQETQYF. In DNA form, the CDR3 reads TGTGCCAGCAGCCGAATATTGGACAGGGGGCGGCAAGAGACCCAGTACTTC.

About this clone: This CDR3 is also generated by other DNA sequences in the sample. V gene TRBV18 combines with J gene TRBJ1-1; D is undetermined. Germline V CDR1 and CDR2: KGHSH, LQKENI. V lost 2 bases, J lost 0 bases, and 4 bases lay in between. The CDR3 covers 13 residues. This CDR3 reads CASSPTVNTEAFF. CDR3 nucleotides: TGTGCCAGCTCACCAACGGTGAACACTGAAGCTTTCTTT.

The V gene is TRBV19, the J gene TRBJ1-5; tentatively, D is TRBD1 (6 bases). CDR1 is LNHDA, CDR2 SQIVND, per germline (reference sequence). This CDR3 has 13 residues. Trimming took 5 bases from V and 5 from J, leaving 10 bases between them. CDR3 loop: CASSPQGDQPQHF. CDR3 sequence (DNA): TGTGCCAGTAGTCCACAGGGAGATCAGCCCCAGCATTTT.

The rearrangement uses TRBV11-1 and TRBJ1-1, with no clear D. From germline, CDR1 is SGHAT and CDR2 FQDESV (reference sequence). The CDR3 loop spans 13 amino acids. V lost 3 bases, J lost 1 base, and 6 bases lay in between. The DNA of the CDR3 is TGTGCCAGCAGCTTGTCCTCGAACACTGAAGCTTTCTTT. It is translated as CASSLSSNTEAFF.

The V and J genes are TRBV19 and TRBJ2-7; 8 nucleotides agree with TRBD2. Germline V gives CDR1 LNHDA, CDR2 SQIVND (reference sequence). This CDR3 is built from 15 residues. The trim removed 7 bases at V and 3 bases at J, leaving 11 bases unmatched. CDR3: CASTRGTGGFYEQYF. CDR3 nucleotides: TGTGCCAGTACCCGAGGTACGGGGGGGTTCTACGAGCAGTACTTC.

The V call is TRBV21-1, the J call TRBJ1-5. TRBV21-1 is a known pseudogene. The CDR3 covers 14 residues. The chain's CDR3 is CASSKSARDQPQHF. The CDR3 DNA sequence: TGTGCCAGCAGCAAATCCGCACGAGATCAGCCCCAGCATTTT.

The chain links TRBV5-1 to TRBJ2-1; perhaps TRBD1 as D (6 bases). Trimming shortened V by 1 base and J by 8 bases, and 22 bases separated the two germline ends. This CDR3 comprises 17 residues. The germline V gene has CDR1 SGHRS and CDR2 YFSETQ. CDR3 DNA: TGCGCCAGCAGCTTGATCGGGCGACAGGCAGGTGTTGATGAGCAGTTCTTC. Amino acid sequence: CASSLIGRQAGVDEQFF.

This clone appeared a single time. The gene calls are TRBV10-1 and TRBJ1-2, with D maybe TRBD1 (5 bases). The CDR3 loop spans 13 amino acids. The V gene's germline CDR1 is WNHNN and CDR2 SYGVQD (reference sequence). Trimming took 4 bases from V and 0 from J, leaving 6 bases between them. The CDR3 region has the DNA TGCGCCAGCAGTGCACAGGCTAACTATGGCTACACCTTC. It codes for CASSAQANYGYTF.

This clone was counted between two and nine times. The chain combines TRBV5-1 with TRBJ1-1; 8 nucleotides agree with TRBD1. The CDR3 is 16 residues long. CDR1 and CDR2 (germline): SGHRS, YFSETQ. Trimming cost V 4 bases and J 0 bases; bases outside gene matches: 8. The CDR3 DNA is TGCGCCAGCAGCCGGGGACAGGTTCTCATGAACACTGAAGCTTTCTTT. It specifies CASSRGQVLMNTEAFF.

The genes are TRBV5-4 and TRBJ1-2; TRBD1 might be the D (5 bases). V was cut by 0 bases and J by 4 bases, with 13 bases left in between. Germline lookup yields CDR1 SGHNT and CDR2 YYREEE (reference sequence). The CDR3 sequence is 15 residues long. The CDR3 loop reads CASSLGQGKAYGYTF. CDR3 sequence (DNA): TGTGCCAGCAGCTTGGGCCAGGGCAAGGCCTATGGCTACACCTTC. The variable domain in full, completed from reference TRBV5-4 and TRBJ1-2, reads ETGVTQSPTHLIKTRGQQVTLRCSSQSGHNTVSWYQQALGQGPQFIFQYYREEENGRGNFPPRFSGLQFPNYSSELNVNALELDDSALYLCASSLGQGKAYGYTFGSGTRLTVV.